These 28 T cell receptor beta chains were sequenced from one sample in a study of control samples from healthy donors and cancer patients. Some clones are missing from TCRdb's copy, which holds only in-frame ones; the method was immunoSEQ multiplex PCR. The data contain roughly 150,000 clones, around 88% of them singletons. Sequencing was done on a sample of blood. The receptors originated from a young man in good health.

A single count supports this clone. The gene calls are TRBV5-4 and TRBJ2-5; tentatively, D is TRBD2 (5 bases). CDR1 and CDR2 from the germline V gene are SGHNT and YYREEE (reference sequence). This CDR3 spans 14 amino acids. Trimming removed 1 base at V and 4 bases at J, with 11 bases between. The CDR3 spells CASSLLMAGETQYF. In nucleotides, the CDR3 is TGTGCCAGCAGCTTGTTAATGGCGGGAGAGACCCAGTACTTC.

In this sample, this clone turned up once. The chain's CDR3 is CATQREETQYF. In DNA, the CDR3 is TGTGCCACCCAGAGAGAAGAGACCCAGTACTTC. The V and J genes are TRBV6-5 and TRBJ2-5; D not resolved. V was cut by 10 bases and J by 3 bases, with 9 bases left in between. Germline V gene sequence: CDR1 MNHEY, CDR2 SVGAGI. CDR3 length equals 11 residues.

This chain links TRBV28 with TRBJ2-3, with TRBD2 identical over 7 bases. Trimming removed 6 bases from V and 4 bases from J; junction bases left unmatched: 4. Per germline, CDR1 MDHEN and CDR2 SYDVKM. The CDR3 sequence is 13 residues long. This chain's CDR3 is CASSDGGADTQYF. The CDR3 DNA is TGTGCCAGCAGCGATGGGGGGGCAGATACGCAGTATTTT.

This CDR3 reads CAVEAGIEQYF. The CDR3 DNA follows: TGCGCCGTCGAAGCAGGCATCGAGCAGTACTTC. This chain uses TRBV10-2 with TRBJ2-7; D not resolved. The CDR3 totals 11 residues. CDR1 is WSHSY and CDR2 is SAAADI in the germline V gene. The V end lost 11 bases, the J end lost 6 bases, and 14 bases lay between the germline ends.

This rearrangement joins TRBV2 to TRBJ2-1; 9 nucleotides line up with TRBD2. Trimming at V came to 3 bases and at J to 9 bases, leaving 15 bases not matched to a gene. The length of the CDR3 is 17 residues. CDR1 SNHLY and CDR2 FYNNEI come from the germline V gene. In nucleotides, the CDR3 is TGTGCCAGCAGTGACCCAGTGGGAGCGGGGGGCACAAGTGAGCAGTTCTTC. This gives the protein CASSDPVGAGGTSEQFF.

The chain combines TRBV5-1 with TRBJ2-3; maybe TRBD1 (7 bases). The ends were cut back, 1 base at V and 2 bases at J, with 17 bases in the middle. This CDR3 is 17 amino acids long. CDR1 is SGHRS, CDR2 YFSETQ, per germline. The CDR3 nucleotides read TGCGCCAGCAGCTTGAAAGCAGGGGGGCTTTCCACAGATACGCAGTATTTT. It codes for CASSLKAGGLSTDTQYF.

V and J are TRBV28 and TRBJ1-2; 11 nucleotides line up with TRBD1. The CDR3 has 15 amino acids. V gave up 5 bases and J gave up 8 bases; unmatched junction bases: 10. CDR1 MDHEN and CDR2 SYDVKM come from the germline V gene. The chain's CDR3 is CASSAGDRGWTGYTF. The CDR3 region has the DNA TGTGCCAGCAGTGCAGGGGACAGGGGGTGGACGGGCTACACCTTC.

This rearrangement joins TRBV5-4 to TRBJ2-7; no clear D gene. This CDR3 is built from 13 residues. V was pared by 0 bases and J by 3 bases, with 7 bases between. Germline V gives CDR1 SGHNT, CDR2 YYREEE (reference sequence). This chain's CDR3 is CASSLDNYYEQYF. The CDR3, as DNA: TGTGCCAGCAGCTTGGACAATTACTACGAGCAGTACTTC.

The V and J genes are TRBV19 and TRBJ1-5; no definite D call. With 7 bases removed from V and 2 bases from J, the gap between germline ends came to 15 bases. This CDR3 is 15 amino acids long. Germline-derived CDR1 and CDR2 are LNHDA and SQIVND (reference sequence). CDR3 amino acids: CASTSREGGNQPQHF. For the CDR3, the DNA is TGTGCCAGTACCTCCCGTGAGGGAGGCAATCAGCCCCAGCATTTT.

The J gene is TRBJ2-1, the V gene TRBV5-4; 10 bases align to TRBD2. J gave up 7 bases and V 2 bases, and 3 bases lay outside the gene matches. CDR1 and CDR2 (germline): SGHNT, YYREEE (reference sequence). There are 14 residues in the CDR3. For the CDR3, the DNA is TGTGCCAGCAGCTTCCCTAGCGGGGGAAATGAGCAGTTCTTC. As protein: CASSFPSGGNEQFF.

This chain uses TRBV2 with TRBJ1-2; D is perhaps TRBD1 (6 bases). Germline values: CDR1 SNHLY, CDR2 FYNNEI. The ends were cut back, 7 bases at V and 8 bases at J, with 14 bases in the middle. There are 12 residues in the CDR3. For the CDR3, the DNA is TGTGCCAGCAAGTCAGGGGCTTACGGCTACACCTTC. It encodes CASKSGAYGYTF.

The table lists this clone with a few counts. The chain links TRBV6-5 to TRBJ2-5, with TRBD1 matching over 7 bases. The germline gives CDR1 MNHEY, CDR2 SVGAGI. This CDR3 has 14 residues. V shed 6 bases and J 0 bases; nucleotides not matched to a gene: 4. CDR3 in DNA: TGTGCCAGCAGCCTACAGGGGTACCAAGAGACCCAGTACTTC. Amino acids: CASSLQGYQETQYF.

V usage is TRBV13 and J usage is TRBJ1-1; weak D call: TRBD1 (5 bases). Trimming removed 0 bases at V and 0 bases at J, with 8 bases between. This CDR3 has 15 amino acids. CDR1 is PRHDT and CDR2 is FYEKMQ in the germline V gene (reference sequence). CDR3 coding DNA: TGTGCCAGCAGCTTAGGGCAGGGCGTGAACACTGAAGCTTTCTTT. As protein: CASSLGQGVNTEAFF.

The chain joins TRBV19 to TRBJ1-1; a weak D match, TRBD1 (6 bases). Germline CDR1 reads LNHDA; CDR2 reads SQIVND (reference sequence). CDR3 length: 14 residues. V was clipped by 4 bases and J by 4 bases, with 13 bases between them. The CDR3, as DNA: TGTGCCAGTAGTAGGACAGTCGGGACCACTGAAGCTTTCTTT. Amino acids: CASSRTVGTTEAFF.

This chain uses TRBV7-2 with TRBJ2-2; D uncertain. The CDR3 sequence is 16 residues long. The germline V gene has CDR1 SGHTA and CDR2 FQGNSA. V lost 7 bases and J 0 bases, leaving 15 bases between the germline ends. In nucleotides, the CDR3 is TGTGCCAGCACCGTAGGCAGGCTCGCGAACACCGGGGAGCTGTTTTTT. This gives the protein CASTVGRLANTGELFF.

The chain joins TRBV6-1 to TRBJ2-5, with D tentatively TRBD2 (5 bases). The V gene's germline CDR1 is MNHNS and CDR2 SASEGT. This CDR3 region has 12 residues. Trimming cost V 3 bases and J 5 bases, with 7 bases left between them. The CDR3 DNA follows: TGTGCCAGCAGTGATGTAGCGGAGACCCAGTACTTC. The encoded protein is CASSDVAETQYF.

The CDR3 region has the DNA TGTGCCACCAGTGATTTTGGTTACGAGCAGTACTTC. Translated: CATSDFGYEQYF. The chain recombines TRBV24-1 with TRBJ2-7; D gene uncertain. The V end lost 1 base, the J end lost 4 bases, and 4 bases lay between the germline ends. Germline CDR1 is KGHDR and CDR2 is SFDVKD. This CDR3 contains 12 residues.

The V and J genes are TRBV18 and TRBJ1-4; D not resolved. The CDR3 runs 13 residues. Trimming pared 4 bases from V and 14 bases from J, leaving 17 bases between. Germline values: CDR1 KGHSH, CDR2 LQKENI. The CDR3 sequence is CASSLSQLEPLFF. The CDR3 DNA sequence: TGTGCCAGCTCACTCTCCCAGTTGGAACCCCTGTTTTTT. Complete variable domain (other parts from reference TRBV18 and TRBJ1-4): NAGVMQNPRHLVRRRGQEARLRCSPMKGHSHVYWYRQLPEEGLKFMVYLQKENIIDESGMPKERFSAEFPKEGPSILRIQQVVRGDSAAYFCASSLSQLEPLFFGSGTQLSVL.

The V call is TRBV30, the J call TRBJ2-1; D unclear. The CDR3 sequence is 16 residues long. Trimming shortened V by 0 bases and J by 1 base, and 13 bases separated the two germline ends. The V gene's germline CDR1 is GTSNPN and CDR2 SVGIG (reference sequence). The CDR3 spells CAWSVWRSGSYNEQFF. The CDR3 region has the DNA TGTGCCTGGAGTGTTTGGCGGTCAGGTTCCTACAATGAGCAGTTCTTC.

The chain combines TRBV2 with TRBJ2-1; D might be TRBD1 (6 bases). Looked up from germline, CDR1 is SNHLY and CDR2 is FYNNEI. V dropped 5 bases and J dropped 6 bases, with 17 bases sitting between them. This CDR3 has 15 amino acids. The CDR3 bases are TGTGCCAGCAGTAGAGGACAGCCCAGGAGCAATGAGCAGTTCTTC. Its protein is CASSRGQPRSNEQFF.

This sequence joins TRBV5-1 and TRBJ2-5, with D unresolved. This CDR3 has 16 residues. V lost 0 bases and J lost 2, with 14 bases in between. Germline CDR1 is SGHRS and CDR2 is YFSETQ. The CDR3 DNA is TGCGCCAGCAGCTTGGGTAACCCCCTGGGGCAAGAGACCCAGTACTTC. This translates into CASSLGNPLGQETQYF. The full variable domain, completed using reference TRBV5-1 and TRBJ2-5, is KAGVTQTPRYLIKTRGQQVTLSCSPISGHRSVSWYQQTPGQGLQFLFEYFSETQRNKGNFPGRFSGRQFSNSRSEMNVSTLELGDSALYLCASSLGNPLGQETQYFGPGTRLLVL.

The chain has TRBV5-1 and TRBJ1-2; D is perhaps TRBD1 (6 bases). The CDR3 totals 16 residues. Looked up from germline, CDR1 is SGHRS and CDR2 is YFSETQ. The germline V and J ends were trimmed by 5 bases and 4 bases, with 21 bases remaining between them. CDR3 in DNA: TGCGCCAGCAGGCCAAATCCGGGACACTTGAGCTATGGCTACACCTTC. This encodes CASRPNPGHLSYGYTF.

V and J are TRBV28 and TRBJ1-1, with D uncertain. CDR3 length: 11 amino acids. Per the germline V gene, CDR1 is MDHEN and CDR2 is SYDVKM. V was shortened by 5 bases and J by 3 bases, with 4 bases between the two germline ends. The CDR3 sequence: CASSRDTEAFF. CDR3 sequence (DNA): TGTGCCAGCAGTAGGGACACTGAAGCTTTCTTT.

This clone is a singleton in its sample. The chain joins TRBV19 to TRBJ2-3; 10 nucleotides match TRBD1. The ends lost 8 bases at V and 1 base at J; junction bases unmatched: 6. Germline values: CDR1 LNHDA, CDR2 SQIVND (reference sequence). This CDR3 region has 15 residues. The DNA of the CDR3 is TGTGCCAGTCGATCCGGGACAGGGGGCACAGATACGCAGTATTTT. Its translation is CASRSGTGGTDTQYF.

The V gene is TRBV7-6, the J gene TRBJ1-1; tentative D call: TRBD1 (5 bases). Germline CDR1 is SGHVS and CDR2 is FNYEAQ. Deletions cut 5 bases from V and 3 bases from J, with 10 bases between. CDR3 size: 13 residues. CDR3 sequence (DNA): TGTGCCAGCAGCCGGACCAGGGACACTGAAGCTTTCTTT. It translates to CASSRTRDTEAFF.

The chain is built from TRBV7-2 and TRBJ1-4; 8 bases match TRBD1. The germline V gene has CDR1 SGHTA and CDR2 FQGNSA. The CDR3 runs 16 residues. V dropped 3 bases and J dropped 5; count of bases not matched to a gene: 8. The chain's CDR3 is CASSFHGQGGNEKLFF. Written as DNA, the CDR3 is TGTGCCAGCAGCTTCCACGGACAGGGCGGCAATGAAAAACTGTTTTTT.

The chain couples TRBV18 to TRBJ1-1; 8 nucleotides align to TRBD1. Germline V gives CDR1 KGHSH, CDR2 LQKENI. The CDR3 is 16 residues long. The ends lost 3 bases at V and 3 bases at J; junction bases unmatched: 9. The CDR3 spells CASSPPGGEGHTEAFF. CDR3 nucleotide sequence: TGTGCCAGCTCACCTCCAGGGGGCGAGGGCCACACTGAAGCTTTCTTT.

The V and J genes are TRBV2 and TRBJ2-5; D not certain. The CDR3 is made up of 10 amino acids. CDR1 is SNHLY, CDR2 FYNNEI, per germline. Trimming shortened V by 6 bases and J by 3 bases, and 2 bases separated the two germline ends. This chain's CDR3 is CASRKETQYF. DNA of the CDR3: TGTGCCAGCAGGAAAGAGACCCAGTACTTC.